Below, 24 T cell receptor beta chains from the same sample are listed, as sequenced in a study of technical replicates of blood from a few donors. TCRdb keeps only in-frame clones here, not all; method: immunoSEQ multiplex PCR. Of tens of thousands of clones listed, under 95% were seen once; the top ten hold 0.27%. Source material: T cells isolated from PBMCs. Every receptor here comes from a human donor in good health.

The CDR3 loop is CASSLAAGTGVGVGYGYTF. CDR3 nucleotide sequence: TGTGCCAGCAGCTTAGCGGCCGGGACAGGGGTAGGAGTGGGCTATGGCTACACCTTC. This chain joins TRBV7-6 and TRBJ1-2; 10 bases match TRBD1. Per the germline V gene, CDR1 is SGHVS and CDR2 is FNYEAQ. The CDR3 length is 19 residues. Trimming cost V 0 bases and J 4 bases; bases outside gene matches: 14. The full variable domain, completed using reference TRBV7-6 and TRBJ1-2, is GAGVSQSPRYKVTKRGQDVALRCDPISGHVSLYWYRQALGQGPEFLTYFNYEAQQDKSGLPNDRFSAERPEGSISTLTIQRTEQRDSAMYRCASSLAAGTGVGVGYGYTFGSGTRLTVV.

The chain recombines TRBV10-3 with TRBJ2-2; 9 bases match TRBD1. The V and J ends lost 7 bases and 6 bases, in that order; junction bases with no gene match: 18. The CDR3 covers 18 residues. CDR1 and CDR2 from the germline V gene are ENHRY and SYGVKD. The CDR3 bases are TGTGCCATCAACCCGACCGCCGGACAGGGGTCTCGAGCCGGGGAGCTGTTTTTT. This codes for CAINPTAGQGSRAGELFF.

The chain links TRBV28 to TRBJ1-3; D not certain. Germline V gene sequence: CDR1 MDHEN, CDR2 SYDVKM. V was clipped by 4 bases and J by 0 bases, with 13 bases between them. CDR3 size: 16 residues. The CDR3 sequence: CASSSPFKSSGNTIYF. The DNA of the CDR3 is TGTGCCAGCAGTTCTCCTTTCAAGAGCTCTGGAAACACCATATATTTT.

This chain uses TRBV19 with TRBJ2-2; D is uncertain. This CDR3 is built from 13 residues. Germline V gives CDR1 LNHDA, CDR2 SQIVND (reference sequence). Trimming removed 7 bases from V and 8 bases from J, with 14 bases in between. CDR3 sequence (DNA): TGTGCCAGTACTCACCCAACTATAGGGGAGCTGTTTTTT. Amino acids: CASTHPTIGELFF.

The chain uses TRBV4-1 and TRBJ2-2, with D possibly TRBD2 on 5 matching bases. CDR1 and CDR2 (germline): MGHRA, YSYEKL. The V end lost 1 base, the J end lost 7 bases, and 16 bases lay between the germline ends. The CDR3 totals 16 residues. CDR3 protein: CASSQGRVSSGGELFF. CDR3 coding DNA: TGCGCCAGCAGCCAAGGGCGGGTTAGCTCTGGCGGGGAGCTGTTTTTT.

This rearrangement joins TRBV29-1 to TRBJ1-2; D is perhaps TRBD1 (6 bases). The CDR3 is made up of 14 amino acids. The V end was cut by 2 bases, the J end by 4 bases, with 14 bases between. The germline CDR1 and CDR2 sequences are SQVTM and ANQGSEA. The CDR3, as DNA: TGCAGCGTTGAAACCTTGGACAGCGTCTATGGCTACACCTTC. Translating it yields CSVETLDSVYGYTF.

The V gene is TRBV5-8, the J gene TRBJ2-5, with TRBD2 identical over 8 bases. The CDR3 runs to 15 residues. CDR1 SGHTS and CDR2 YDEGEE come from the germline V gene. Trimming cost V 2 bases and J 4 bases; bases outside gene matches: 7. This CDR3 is CASSFSGVPGETQYF. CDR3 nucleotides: TGTGCCAGCAGCTTTAGCGGGGTGCCGGGAGAGACCCAGTACTTC.

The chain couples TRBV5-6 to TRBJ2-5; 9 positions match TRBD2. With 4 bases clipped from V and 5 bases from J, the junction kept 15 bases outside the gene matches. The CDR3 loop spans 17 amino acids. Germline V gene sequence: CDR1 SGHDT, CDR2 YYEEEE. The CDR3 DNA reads TGTGCCAGCAGCACGGGGAGACTAGCGGTTCGAGAGGAGACCCAGTACTTC. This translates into CASSTGRLAVREETQYF.

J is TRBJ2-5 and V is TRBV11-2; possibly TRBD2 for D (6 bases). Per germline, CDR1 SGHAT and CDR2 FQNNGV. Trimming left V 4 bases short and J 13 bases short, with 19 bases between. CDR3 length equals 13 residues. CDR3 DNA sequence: TGTGCCAGCAGCTCCGACGGGGGAATGACGGGGTACTTC. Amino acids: CASSSDGGMTGYF.

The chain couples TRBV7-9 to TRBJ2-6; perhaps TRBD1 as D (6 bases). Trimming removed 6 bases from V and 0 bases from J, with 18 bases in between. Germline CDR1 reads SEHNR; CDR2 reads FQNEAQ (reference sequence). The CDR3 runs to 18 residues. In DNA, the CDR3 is TGTGCCAGCAGTACCGTCAGGGGTCCCTACTCTGGGGCCAACGTCCTGACTTTC. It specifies CASSTVRGPYSGANVLTF.

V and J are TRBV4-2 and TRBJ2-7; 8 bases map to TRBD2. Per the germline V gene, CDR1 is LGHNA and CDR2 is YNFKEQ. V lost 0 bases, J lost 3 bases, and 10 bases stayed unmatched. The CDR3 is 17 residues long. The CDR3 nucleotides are TGTGCCAGCAGCCAAGAACCACGATACGGGGGGGTCTACGAGCAGTACTTC. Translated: CASSQEPRYGGVYEQYF.

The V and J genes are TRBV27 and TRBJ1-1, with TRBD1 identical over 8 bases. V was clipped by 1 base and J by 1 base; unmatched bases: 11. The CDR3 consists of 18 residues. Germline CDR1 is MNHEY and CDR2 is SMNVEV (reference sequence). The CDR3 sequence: CASSLFGVAGQANTEAFF. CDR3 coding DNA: TGTGCCAGCAGTTTATTCGGCGTCGCGGGACAGGCGAACACTGAAGCTTTCTTT.

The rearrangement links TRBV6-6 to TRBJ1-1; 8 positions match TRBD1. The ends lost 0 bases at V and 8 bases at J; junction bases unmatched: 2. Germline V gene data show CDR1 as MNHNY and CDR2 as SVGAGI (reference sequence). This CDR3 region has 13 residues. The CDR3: CASSYSTGAEAFF. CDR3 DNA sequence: TGTGCCAGCAGTTACTCGACAGGGGCCGAAGCTTTCTTT.

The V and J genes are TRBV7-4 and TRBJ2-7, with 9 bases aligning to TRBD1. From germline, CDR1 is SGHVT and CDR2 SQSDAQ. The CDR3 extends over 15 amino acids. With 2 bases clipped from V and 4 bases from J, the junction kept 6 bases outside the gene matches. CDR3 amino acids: CASSLLGGQGYEQYF. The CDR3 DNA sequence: TGTGCCAGCAGCTTATTGGGCGGACAGGGGTACGAGCAGTACTTC.

In DNA, the CDR3 is TGTGCCACCGTGCTAGCGGGAGTATCTGATACGCAGTATTTT. It is translated as CATVLAGVSDTQYF. V usage is TRBV2 and J usage is TRBJ2-3; 10 nucleotides align to TRBD2. The CDR3 extends over 14 amino acids. V gave up 10 bases and J gave up 6 bases; unmatched junction bases: 10. In germline, CDR1 is SNHLY, CDR2 FYNNEI.

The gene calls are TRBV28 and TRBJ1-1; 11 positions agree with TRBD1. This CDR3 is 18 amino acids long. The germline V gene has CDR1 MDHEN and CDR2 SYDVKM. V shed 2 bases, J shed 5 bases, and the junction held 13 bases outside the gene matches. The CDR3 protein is CASSLDWDRGDSGTEAFF. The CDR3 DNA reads TGTGCCAGCAGTTTAGATTGGGACAGGGGGGATTCGGGAACTGAAGCTTTCTTT.

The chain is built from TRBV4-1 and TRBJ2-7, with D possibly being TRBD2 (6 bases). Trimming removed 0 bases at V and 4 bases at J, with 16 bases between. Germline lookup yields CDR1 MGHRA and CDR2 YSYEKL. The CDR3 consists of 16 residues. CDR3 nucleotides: TGCGCCAGCAGCCAAGATACCCGGGGGACGGTGTACGAGCAGTACTTC. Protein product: CASSQDTRGTVYEQYF.

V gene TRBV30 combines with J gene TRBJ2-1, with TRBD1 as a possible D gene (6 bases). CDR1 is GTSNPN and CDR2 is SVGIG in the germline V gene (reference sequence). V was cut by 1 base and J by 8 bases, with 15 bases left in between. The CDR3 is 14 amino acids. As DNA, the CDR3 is TGTGCCTGGAGTGCCCCCAAACAGGGAGATGAGCAGTTCTTC. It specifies CAWSAPKQGDEQFF.

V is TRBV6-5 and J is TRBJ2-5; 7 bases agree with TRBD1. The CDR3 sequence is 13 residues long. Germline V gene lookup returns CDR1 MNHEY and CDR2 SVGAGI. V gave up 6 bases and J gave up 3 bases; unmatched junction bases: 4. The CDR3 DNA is TGTGCCAGCAGCCACGGGACAGAAGAGACCCAGTACTTC. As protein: CASSHGTEETQYF.

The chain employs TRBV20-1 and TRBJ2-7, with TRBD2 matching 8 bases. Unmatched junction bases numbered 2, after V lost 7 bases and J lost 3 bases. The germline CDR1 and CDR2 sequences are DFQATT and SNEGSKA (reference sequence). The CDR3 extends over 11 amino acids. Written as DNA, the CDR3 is TGCAGTGTCCTAGCGGGCTACGAGCAGTACTTC. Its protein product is CSVLAGYEQYF.

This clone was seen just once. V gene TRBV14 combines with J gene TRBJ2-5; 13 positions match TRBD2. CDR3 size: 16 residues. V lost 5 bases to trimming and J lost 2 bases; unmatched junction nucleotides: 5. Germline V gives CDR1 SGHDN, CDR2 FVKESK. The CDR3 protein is CASSRGTSGVQETQYF. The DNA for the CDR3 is TGTGCCAGCAGCAGGGGGACTAGCGGGGTTCAAGAGACCCAGTACTTC.

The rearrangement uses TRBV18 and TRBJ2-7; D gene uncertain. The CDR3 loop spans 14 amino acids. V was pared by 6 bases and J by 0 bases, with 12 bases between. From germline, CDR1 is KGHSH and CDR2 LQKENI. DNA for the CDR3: TGTGCCAGCTCCGTAGTCCCCCTCTCCTACGAGCAGTACTTC. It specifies CASSVVPLSYEQYF.

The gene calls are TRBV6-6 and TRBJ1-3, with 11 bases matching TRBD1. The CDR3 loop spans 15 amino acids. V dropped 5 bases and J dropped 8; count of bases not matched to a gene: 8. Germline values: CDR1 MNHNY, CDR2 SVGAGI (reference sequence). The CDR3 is CASSPLGTGGDTIYF. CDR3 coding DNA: TGTGCCAGCAGTCCTCTCGGGACAGGGGGAGACACCATATATTTT.

This chain's CDR3 is CASSPGQFSNQPQHF. The CDR3 DNA reads as TGTGCCAGCAGCCCGGGACAGTTTAGCAATCAGCCCCAGCATTTT. The V and J genes are TRBV28 and TRBJ1-5, with 7 positions matching TRBD1. Germline V gives CDR1 MDHEN, CDR2 SYDVKM. The junction had 5 bases not matched to a gene; V was cut back by 6 bases and J by 0 bases. The CDR3 is 15 amino acids.